Listed here is a single TCR beta chain. The germline V gene has CDR1 MNHEY and CDR2 SMNVEV (reference sequence). The CDR3 is 15 residues long. Deletions cut 2 bases from V and 3 bases from J, with 14 bases between. This sample was taken from a study of blood T cell repertoires in COVID-19. Across the whole study: From the United States, Italy and Spain came samples of acute and convalescent COVID-19. T cells, B-cell-depleted T cells, or PBMCs supplied cDNA or gDNA.

In the source study's methods: Reference gene primer amplification gave estimated nucleated cell counts. Clones were read by immunoSEQ multiplex PCR, and TCRdb kept only the in-frame ones, dropping some. V, J and clone size are those of that table, while D and trimming were read from the DNA. The table includes roughly 390,000 clones, 85% detected once. This sequence was found in a woman under 30 with acute or convalescent COVID-19. The J gene is TRBJ2-7, the V gene TRBV27; possible D gene TRBD2, 5 bases. The material sequenced was peripheral blood. The CDR3 loop is CASSLSGGPSYEQYF. The CDR3 nucleotides read TGTGCCAGCAGTTTAAGCGGTGGCCCCAGCTACGAGCAGTACTTC.